The 23 T cell receptor beta chains below come from one sample, sequenced in a study of blood T cells in healthy people across ages. A sample-barcoded 5' primer and a J-beta primer mix were used in a second PCR of about 7 to 12 cycles. TCRdb reprocessed the 5' RACE reads via MiXCR and lists one record per CDR3 protein. The sample contains over a million distinct CDR3 sequences, 42% of which appear only once. The specimen was blood. All receptors derive from a woman in her late teens or twenties in good health.

V gene TRBV7-9 combines with J gene TRBJ1-2; 7 bases are a match to TRBD1. The CDR3 has 13 residues. The junction had 4 bases not matched to a gene; V was cut back by 6 bases and J by 3 bases. Germline V gives CDR1 SEHNR, CDR2 FQNEAQ (reference sequence). The CDR3: CASSSDRDYGYTF. CDR3 coding DNA: TGTGCCAGCAGTTCCGACAGGGACTATGGCTACACCTTC.

This chain uses TRBV3-1 with TRBJ1-1; no definite D call. The V gene lost 4 bases and the J gene lost 5 bases, with 20 bases spanning the gap. Germline values: CDR1 LGHDT, CDR2 YNNKEL (reference sequence). This CDR3 region has 16 residues. CDR3 coding DNA: TGTGCCAGCAGCCCAGAAGCCCCCCACCCACGGACTGAAGCTTTCTTT. Its translation: CASSPEAPHPRTEAFF.

The rearrangement uses TRBV3-1 and TRBJ2-2; tentative D call: TRBD1 (7 bases). CDR3 length: 14 residues. CDR1 is LGHDT, CDR2 YNNKEL, per germline (reference sequence). V was cut by 8 bases and J by 6 bases, with 16 bases left in between. The CDR3: CASRTGGGPGELFF. CDR3 in DNA: TGTGCCAGCCGGACAGGAGGGGGTCCCGGGGAGCTGTTTTTT.

The chain joins TRBV6-2 or TRBV6-3 to TRBJ2-7, with D hard to call. From germline, CDR1 is MNHEY and CDR2 SVGEGT. The CDR3 is 13 residues long. Between the trimmed V and J ends, which lost 6 bases and 0 bases, there was a span of 9 bases. The CDR3, as DNA: TGTGCCAGCAGCGGGCATTACTCCTACGAGCAGTACTTC. Translation gives CASSGHYSYEQYF.

This clonotype has more than one count but fewer than ten. The V call is TRBV10-3, the J call TRBJ1-2; D not certain. This CDR3 is built from 14 residues. CDR1 is ENHRY, CDR2 SYGVKD, per germline. Trimming shortened V by 3 bases and J by 2 bases, and 10 bases separated the two germline ends. CDR3 region: CAISDIDGNYGYTF. The CDR3 DNA follows: TGTGCCATCAGTGATATTGACGGAAACTATGGCTACACCTTC.

J is TRBJ1-2 and V is TRBV29-1; TRBD1 matches at 8 bases. The CDR3 sequence is 13 residues long. The J segment lost 8 bases and the V segment lost 8 bases, leaving 13 bases of the junction unmatched. CDR1 and CDR2 from the germline V gene are SQVTM and ANQGSEA. The CDR3 coding sequence is TGCAGCACCACCTACGGACAGGGAGTAGGCTACACCTTC. Translating it yields CSTTYGQGVGYTF.

This chain uses TRBV6-2 or TRBV6-3 with TRBJ2-1; 8 bases align to TRBD2. Looked up from germline, CDR1 is MNHEY and CDR2 is SVGEGT. V shed 1 base, J shed 6 bases, and the junction held 8 bases outside the gene matches. This CDR3 is 16 amino acids long. The chain's CDR3 is CASSYYGTRDGNEQFF. In DNA form, the CDR3 reads TGTGCCAGCAGTTACTATGGGACTAGAGATGGCAATGAGCAGTTCTTC.

On this clonotype itself: A read error may explain this, as a much larger clone is one base away. The chain uses TRBV3-1 and TRBJ1-6; D is perhaps TRBD1 (6 bases). Germline V gene data show CDR1 as LGHDT and CDR2 as YNNKEL (reference sequence). CDR3 length equals 15 residues. Trimming removed 8 bases from V and 9 bases from J, with 20 bases in between. In DNA, the CDR3 is TGTGCCAGCGGACCAACAGGGCGGCGAGGTTCACCCCTCCACTTT. The encoded protein is CASGPTGRRGSPLHF.

There are a few counts of this clonotype. The CDR3 sequence is CASSFPQGWETQYF. The CDR3 bases are TGTGCCAGCAGCTTTCCCCAGGGTTGGGAGACCCAGTACTTC. The gene calls are TRBV11-3 and TRBJ2-5, with TRBD1 as a possible D gene (5 bases). Trimming took off 3 bases at V and 5 bases at J, with 13 bases between the two ends. The CDR3 is 14 residues long. CDR1 is SGHNT, CDR2 YENEEA, per germline.

This sequence joins TRBV12-3 or TRBV12-4 and TRBJ2-5; D is unclear. Between the trimmed V and J ends, which lost 6 bases and 1 base, there was a span of 12 bases. There are 14 residues in the CDR3. Here the CDR3 DNA reads TGTGCCAGCAGACCCGGTGCTATCCAAGAGACCCAGTACTTC. It specifies CASRPGAIQETQYF.

CDR3 loop: CASSFTGGAGIEQYF. DNA for the CDR3: TGTGCCAGCAGCTTTACAGGGGGCGCGGGGATCGAGCAGTACTTC. This rearrangement joins TRBV7-2 to TRBJ2-5, with TRBD1 identical over 9 bases. The better agreement between TRBJ2-7 and the DNA end casts doubt on the J call. This CDR3 is built from 15 residues. Germline V gives CDR1 SGHTA, CDR2 FQGNSA.

The V and J genes are TRBV27 and TRBJ2-2; no clear D gene. Germline CDR1 is MNHEY and CDR2 is SMNVEV (reference sequence). Trimming took 5 bases from V and 8 from J, leaving 6 bases between them. This CDR3 is 11 amino acids long. CDR3 DNA sequence: TGTGCCAGCAGTCGTCTGGGGGAGCTGTTTTTT. It codes for CASSRLGELFF.

This chain links TRBV15 with TRBJ2-5; D not resolved. The J call may be wrong; the DNA end is better matched by TRBJ2-7. CDR1 and CDR2 (germline): LNHNV, YYDKDF (reference sequence). This CDR3 comprises 13 residues. The CDR3 loop reads CATSTEISNEQYF. CDR3 DNA: TGTGCCACCAGCACCGAAATCTCAAACGAGCAGTACTTC.

The V call is TRBV20-1, the J call TRBJ1-4, with 9 bases fitting TRBD1. This CDR3 comprises 16 residues. CDR1 and CDR2 (germline): DFQATT, SNEGSKA (reference sequence). V shed 4 bases and J 4 bases; nucleotides not matched to a gene: 10. CDR3 region: CSANSGQGSFNEKLFF. The CDR3 nucleotides read TGCAGTGCTAACTCCGGACAGGGGTCCTTTAATGAAAAACTGTTTTTT.

This rearrangement joins TRBV5-1 to TRBJ2-3, with D perhaps being TRBD1 or TRBD2 (5 bases each). Between the trimmed V and J ends, which lost 3 bases and 5 bases, there was a span of 19 bases. Germline lookup yields CDR1 SGHRS and CDR2 YFSETQ. CDR3 length: 16 amino acids. Here the CDR3 reads CASSSLLATRGDTQYF. CDR3 in DNA: TGCGCCAGCAGCTCCCTCCTAGCTACAAGGGGAGATACGCAGTATTTT.

This clonotype has at least ten counts. This rearrangement joins TRBV12-3 or TRBV12-4 to TRBJ1-2; D unclear. The CDR3 runs to 12 residues. V was shortened by 5 bases and J by 4 bases, with 8 bases between the two germline ends. The CDR3 DNA follows: TGTGCCAGCAGTACCCCTCCCTATGGCTACACCTTC. Translating gives CASSTPPYGYTF.

On this clonotype itself: Since a much larger clone is just one base distant, this may be a read error. This chain connects TRBV12-3 or TRBV12-4 to TRBJ2-7; D remains ambiguous. The CDR3 length is 11 residues. V was cut by 5 bases and J by 6 bases, with 8 bases left in between. CDR3 nucleotides: TGTGCCAGCAGTGTCGTCACCGAGCAGTACTTC. It is translated as CASSVVTEQYF.

The chain employs TRBV15 and TRBJ2-7, with TRBD2 matching 7 bases. This CDR3 contains 14 residues. V lost 5 bases to trimming and J lost 0 bases; unmatched junction nucleotides: 4. Germline CDR1 is LNHNV and CDR2 is YYDKDF (reference sequence). The CDR3 coding sequence is TGTGCCACCAGCGGTAGCGGGCACTCCTACGAGCAGTACTTC. As protein: CATSGSGHSYEQYF.

The chain links TRBV7-2 to TRBJ2-7; perhaps TRBD2 as D (5 bases). The V end lost 2 bases, the J end lost 3 bases, and 11 bases lay between the germline ends. Germline assignment: CDR1 SGHTA and CDR2 FQGNSA. The CDR3 is made up of 14 amino acids. In DNA form, the CDR3 reads TGTGCCAGCAGCTTAATTAGCGTCAACTACGAGCAGTACTTC. As protein: CASSLISVNYEQYF.

The chain joins TRBV29-1 to TRBJ2-1; 7 positions agree with TRBD2. The CDR3 covers 16 residues. V gave up 7 bases and J gave up 4 bases; unmatched junction bases: 16. Germline V gene sequence: CDR1 SQVTM, CDR2 ANQGSEA. The CDR3 sequence is CSATRQLATSYNEQFF. For the CDR3, the DNA is TGCAGCGCCACAAGACAACTAGCGACCTCATACAATGAGCAGTTCTTC.

This clonotype was counted a few times. The chain is built from TRBV6-6 and TRBJ2-1; D possibly corresponds to TRBD2 (5 bases). The V gene lost 8 bases and the J gene lost 5 bases, with 22 bases spanning the gap. Germline CDR1 MNHNY, CDR2 SVGAGI (reference sequence). The CDR3 covers 16 residues. CDR3 amino acids: CASASASGPTHNEQFF. The CDR3 nucleotides are TGTGCCAGCGCTTCAGCGAGCGGCCCCACCCACAATGAGCAGTTCTTC.

In its sample, this clonotype was seen a few times. The chain has TRBV2 and TRBJ1-2; D gene unclear. Germline CDR1 is SNHLY and CDR2 is FYNNEI. The CDR3 spans 14 residues. Trimming shortened V by 5 bases and J by 3 bases, and 13 bases separated the two germline ends. The CDR3 reads CASSPPQVDYGYTF. The CDR3 coding sequence is TGTGCCAGCAGTCCGCCGCAAGTCGACTATGGCTACACCTTC.

The rearrangement joins TRBV28 to TRBJ2-3; 8 bases align to TRBD2. The CDR3 is 16 amino acids. Germline V CDR1 and CDR2: MDHEN, SYDVKM. J lost 2 bases, V lost 5 bases, and 9 bases had no gene match. This CDR3 reads CASSQIGGGTTDTQYF. DNA for the CDR3: TGTGCCAGCAGTCAAATTGGCGGGGGGACCACAGATACGCAGTATTTT.